This is a list of T cell receptor beta chains from one sample in a study of vaccination and CD4 T cells after COVID-19. What these receptors recognize is not known. A single record per CDR3 protein comes from TCRdb applying MiXCR to the PCR reads. Among around 5,900 distinct CDR3 sequences listed, about 45% were seen once. The sequencing input was CD4+ T cells from blood, cultured in vitro. These receptors were collected from a human donor who had recovered from COVID-19. Each CDR3 is given with its conserved first and last residue. D genes are given only for firm matches.

D gene,V gene,J gene,CDR3 protein
TRBD2,TRBV20-1,TRBJ2-7,CSARGGRATYEQYF
.,TRBV6-5,TRBJ1-5,CASSYERTQPQHF
TRBD1,TRBV7-2,TRBJ1-2,CASSSTGGRYGYTF
.,TRBV5-5,TRBJ2-7,CASSLGWGEYF
.,TRBV11-3,TRBJ2-5,CASSSPRGRETQYF
.,TRBV20-1,TRBJ1-1,CSVPDRNTEAFF
TRBD1,TRBV7-6,TRBJ2-7,CASSLGGTGSPEQYF
TRBD1,TRBV20-1,TRBJ2-7,CSGRTGGSYEQYF
.,TRBV27,TRBJ2-5,CASSLGARGTQYF
.,TRBV7-2,TRBJ2-5,CASSPQGGETQYF
.,TRBV28,TRBJ2-7,CASSPRQSHEQYF
.,TRBV15,TRBJ1-5,CATSTQGSNQPQHF
.,TRBV7-2,TRBJ2-5,CASKQGWGGETQYF
TRBD1,TRBV6-1,TRBJ1-5,CASRPTGGNQPQHF
TRBD1,TRBV7-8,TRBJ1-2,CASSLGFGQGDGYTF
.,TRBV7-6,TRBJ2-7,CASGSSYEQYF